Shown below are 27 T cell receptor beta chains from a single sample sequenced in a study of T-cell reconstitution after alpha-beta-depleted transplantation in children. Preparation of the TCRbeta library used unique molecular identifiers. In TCRdb, the PCR reads were re-called with MiXCR into one record per CDR3 protein. The sample shows around 190,000 distinct CDR3 sequences, roughly 7.1% of them seen only once. The sequencing here drew on PBMCs, taken before TCRalphabeta/CD19-depleted stem cell transplant. The receptors were sampled from a boy aged 2 to 10 with acute lymphoblastic leukemia, due to receive a stem cell transplant.

This sequence joins TRBV7-8 and TRBJ1-5; TRBD1 aligns across 7 bases. Germline trimming cut 1 base from V and 5 bases from J; bases unmatched to any gene: 5. The CDR3 is 15 amino acids. Germline values: CDR1 SGHVS, CDR2 FQNEAQ. The CDR3 region is CASSLEAGGDQPQHF. CDR3 bases: TGTGCCAGCAGCTTAGAGGCAGGGGGGGATCAGCCCCAGCATTTT.

This clonotype has at least ten counts. The chain couples TRBV20-1 to TRBJ2-3, with a weak D call TRBD2 (7 bases). The CDR3 length is 13 residues. Germline V gene lookup returns CDR1 DFQATT and CDR2 SNEGSKA (reference sequence). V was cut by 3 bases and J by 4 bases, with 11 bases left in between. The DNA of the CDR3 is TGCAGTGCTAGTTACGGGGGGCCAGATACGCAGTATTTT. Translated: CSASYGGPDTQYF.

This clonotype was counted at least ten times. The chain employs TRBV29-1 and TRBJ2-2; no reliable D call. Looked up from germline, CDR1 is SQVTM and CDR2 is ANQGSEA. Trimming stripped 4 bases from V and 5 bases from J, with 11 bases between. The CDR3 totals 13 residues. The CDR3 sequence: CSVVCSQTGELFF. CDR3 coding DNA: TGCAGCGTTGTTTGCTCTCAGACCGGGGAGCTGTTTTTT.

This clonotype appeared many times. The V and J genes are TRBV11-2 and TRBJ1-2, with TRBD1 matching over 11 bases. Germline CDR1 and CDR2: SGHAT and FQNNGV. J was trimmed by 4 bases and V by 0 bases; bases with no gene match: 4. CDR3 length: 16 residues. The CDR3 DNA is TGTGCCAGCAGCTTAGAATACGGGACAGGGGGCTATGGCTACACCTTC. Its translation: CASSLEYGTGGYGYTF.

This clonotype was seen ten or more times. This chain joins TRBV7-8 and TRBJ1-5, with D hard to call. CDR3 length: 15 amino acids. CDR1 and CDR2 (germline): SGHVS, FQNEAQ. V lost 0 bases and J 3 bases, leaving 9 bases between the germline ends. This chain's CDR3 is CASSLAQGLNQPQHF. CDR3 coding DNA: TGTGCCAGCAGCTTAGCGCAAGGGCTCAATCAGCCCCAGCATTTT. Full variable domain (outside the CDR3, taken from reference TRBV7-8 and TRBJ1-5): GAGVSQSPRYKVAKRGQDVALRCDPISGHVSLFWYQQALGQGPEFLTYFQNEAQLDKSGLPSDRFFAERPEGSVSTLKIQRTQQEDSAVYLCASSLAQGLNQPQHFGDGTRLSIL.

In its sample, this clonotype was seen a few times. Its ends do not fully match the called genes, so a read error is possible. The J gene is TRBJ2-1, the V gene TRBV6-1; D possibly corresponds to TRBD1 (5 bases). Germline CDR1 and CDR2: MNHNS and SASEGT. The CDR3 totals 11 residues. The CDR3 region has the DNA TGTGCCAGCAGTGAAGCCCTTGACAGCGTCTTC. Translating it yields CASSEALDSVF.

DNA for the CDR3: TGTGCCAGCAGCTTATTGTCGGGGGCATCCTACGAGCAGTACTTC. This translates into CASSLLSGASYEQYF. The rearrangement uses TRBV7-2 and TRBJ2-7, with D perhaps being TRBD1 or TRBD2 (6 bases each). Trimming took off 2 bases at V and 1 base at J, with 12 bases between the two ends. From germline, CDR1 is SGHTA and CDR2 FQGNSA. There are 15 residues in the CDR3.

This clonotype has a handful of counts. V is TRBV20-1 and J is TRBJ1-1; 9 bases align to TRBD1. The CDR3 contains 14 residues. Trimming took 4 bases from V and 0 from J; bases not matched to a gene: 3. CDR1 is DFQATT and CDR2 is SNEGSKA in the germline V gene (reference sequence). CDR3 DNA: TGCAGTGCTACGGGGACAGGGCTGAACACTGAAGCTTTCTTT. Translation gives CSATGTGLNTEAFF.

This clonotype was counted only a few times. The rearrangement links TRBV7-9 to TRBJ2-7; 10 bases are a match to TRBD1. The CDR3 is made up of 14 amino acids. The V segment lost 4 bases and the J segment 6 bases; nucleotides outside the gene matches: 6. The germline gives CDR1 SEHNR, CDR2 FQNEAQ (reference sequence). The CDR3 region has the DNA TGTGCCAGCAGCTCCCGGGACAGGGGTCCCGAGCAGTACTTC. It is translated as CASSSRDRGPEQYF.

This clonotype was counted many times. The chain is built from TRBV9 and TRBJ1-1; D is perhaps TRBD1 (6 bases). Per the germline V gene, CDR1 is SGDLS and CDR2 is YYNGEE. The CDR3 runs to 14 residues. Trimming left V 7 bases short and J 0 bases short, with 13 bases between. Here the CDR3 reads CASGAGTLNTEAFF. DNA of the CDR3: TGTGCCAGCGGAGCCGGGACACTGAACACTGAAGCTTTCTTT.

At least ten counts were recorded for this clonotype. The chain has TRBV5-4 and TRBJ2-6; D is ambiguous. There are 15 residues in the CDR3. The V gene lost 5 bases and the J gene lost 0 bases, with 9 bases spanning the gap. Germline V CDR1 and CDR2: SGHNT, YYREEE (reference sequence). Here the CDR3 reads CASSRAVSGANVLTF. The DNA for the CDR3 is TGTGCCAGCAGTAGAGCAGTCTCTGGGGCCAACGTCCTGACTTTC.

The chain's CDR3 is CASSGSTGYEQYF. The CDR3 coding sequence is TGTGCCAGCAGCGGCTCGACAGGCTACGAGCAGTACTTC. The rearrangement uses TRBV7-9 and TRBJ2-7; TRBD1 might be the D (6 bases). V was pared by 5 bases and J by 3 bases, with 11 bases between. The CDR3 loop spans 13 amino acids. Germline lookup yields CDR1 SEHNR and CDR2 FQNEAQ (reference sequence).

This clonotype was counted many times. J is TRBJ2-6 and V is TRBV6-5; no firm D call. The CDR3 consists of 16 residues. The V gene lost 2 bases and the J gene lost 0 bases, with 8 bases spanning the gap. Germline CDR1 is MNHEY and CDR2 is SVGAGI. Here the CDR3 reads CASSYIRFSGANVLTF. CDR3 DNA: TGTGCCAGCAGTTACATCAGGTTCTCTGGGGCCAACGTCCTGACTTTC.

The table lists this clonotype with many counts. The V gene is TRBV7-9, the J gene TRBJ2-1; D remains ambiguous. Germline V gene lookup returns CDR1 SEHNR and CDR2 FQNEAQ (reference sequence). The V end lost 3 bases, the J end lost 0 bases, and 6 bases lay between the germline ends. CDR3 length: 14 residues. CDR3 region: CASSLGYSYNEQFF. CDR3 bases: TGTGCCAGCAGCTTGGGATACTCCTACAATGAGCAGTTCTTC.

This clonotype has only a few counts. The chain recombines TRBV20-1 with TRBJ1-5; weak D call: TRBD1 (5 bases). CDR3 length equals 14 residues. V lost 5 bases and J 0 bases, leaving 11 bases between the germline ends. Germline V gene data show CDR1 as DFQATT and CDR2 as SNEGSKA (reference sequence). DNA for the CDR3: TGCAGTGCTTTGCGGGGGGATAGCAATCAGCCCCAGCATTTT. Encoded protein: CSALRGDSNQPQHF.

There are many counts of this clonotype. The chain joins TRBV7-9 to TRBJ2-1; 10 bases fit TRBD2. The CDR3 is 16 residues long. Unmatched junction bases numbered 15, after V lost 7 bases and J lost 9 bases. Germline assignment: CDR1 SEHNR and CDR2 FQNEAQ (reference sequence). CDR3 sequence (DNA): TGTGCCAGCATCCCCCTTGAAGCGGGAGGGCGCAGTGAGCAGTTCTTC. Protein: CASIPLEAGGRSEQFF.

This clonotype has at least ten counts. This chain links TRBV28 with TRBJ1-4, with D tentatively TRBD1 (6 bases). CDR1 is MDHEN, CDR2 SYDVKM, per germline. This CDR3 region has 15 residues. Trimming took off 5 bases at V and 2 bases at J, with 12 bases between the two ends. The CDR3 loop reads CASSPRGATNEKLFF. CDR3 DNA: TGTGCCAGCAGTCCCCGGGGGGCGACTAATGAAAAACTGTTTTTT.

This clonotype has ten or more counts. This chain links TRBV4-2 with TRBJ2-3; 13 nucleotides agree with TRBD2. Trimming took 3 bases from V and 4 from J; bases not matched to a gene: 4. The CDR3 contains 16 residues. Germline V CDR1 and CDR2: LGHNA, YNFKEQ. This CDR3 is CASSQTGTSGADTQYF. CDR3 nucleotide sequence: TGTGCCAGCAGCCAGACCGGGACTAGCGGGGCAGATACGCAGTATTTT.

V is TRBV3-1 and J is TRBJ2-4; the D gene is possibly TRBD1 (6 bases). Germline V CDR1 and CDR2: LGHDT, YNNKEL (reference sequence). V was clipped by 0 bases and J by 9 bases, with 12 bases between them. The CDR3 consists of 14 residues. The CDR3 spells CASSQEGQQSIQYF. The CDR3 DNA follows: TGTGCCAGCAGCCAAGAAGGACAGCAAAGCATTCAGTACTTC.

A note on this clonotype: A much larger clonotype is one base distant, so this may be a read error. The V gene is TRBV20-1, the J gene TRBJ2-1; D is tentatively TRBD1 or TRBD2 (6 bases each). The V gene's germline CDR1 is DFQATT and CDR2 SNEGSKA (reference sequence). This CDR3 comprises 18 residues. The CDR3 sequence is CCAREPFFRGARGNEQFF. DNA of the CDR3: TGCTGTGCTAGAGAACCATTTTTTAGGGGGGCGAGGGGCAATGAGCAGTTCTTC.

This clonotype showed up many times. V usage is TRBV5-1 and J usage is TRBJ2-5; perhaps TRBD2 as D (6 bases). The CDR3 contains 15 residues. The germline V gene encodes CDR1 SGHRS and CDR2 YFSETQ. The V gene lost 4 bases and the J gene lost 3 bases, with 16 bases spanning the gap. CDR3 sequence (DNA): TGCGCCAGCAGCGGGACGGGGCGCGGGGAAGAGACCCAGTACTTC. Residues: CASSGTGRGEETQYF.

The V gene is TRBV13, the J gene TRBJ1-1; possibly TRBD1 for D (5 bases). The V end lost 0 bases, the J end lost 3 bases, and 8 bases lay between the germline ends. This CDR3 has 14 amino acids. The germline V gene has CDR1 PRHDT and CDR2 FYEKMQ (reference sequence). The CDR3 region has the DNA TGTGCCAGCAGCTTAGGGACAGAGGACACTGAAGCTTTCTTT. Its protein product is CASSLGTEDTEAFF.

The sample holds a few counts of this clonotype. The V and J genes are TRBV28 and TRBJ1-6; 9 positions agree with TRBD1. Germline trimming cut 6 bases from V and 10 bases from J; bases unmatched to any gene: 7. Germline V lookup: CDR1 MDHEN, CDR2 SYDVKM. There are 14 residues in the CDR3. The CDR3 DNA follows: TGTGCCAGCAGCTCGACAGGGGGTGGCTCACCCCTCCACTTT. It yields the protein CASSSTGGGSPLHF.

This clonotype was detected many times. The J gene is TRBJ1-1, the V gene TRBV6-5; 7 bases line up with TRBD1. This CDR3 is built from 15 residues. V was clipped by 2 bases and J by 2 bases; unmatched bases: 5. Germline CDR1 and CDR2: MNHEY and SVGAGI. Written as DNA, the CDR3 is TGTGCCAGCAGTTACGACAGGGCGTTAAACACTGAAGCTTTCTTT. Translation: CASSYDRALNTEAFF.

The sample holds many counts of this clonotype. The chain has TRBV7-2 and TRBJ2-1, with D hard to call. Germline CDR1 and CDR2: SGHTA and FQGNSA. The V and J ends lost 2 bases and 6 bases respectively, with 5 bases between them. The CDR3 totals 12 residues. CDR3 loop: CASSLYGNEQFF. CDR3 sequence (DNA): TGTGCCAGCAGCTTATACGGCAATGAGCAGTTCTTC. Based on the CDR3 plus reference TRBV7-2 and TRBJ2-1, the full variable domain is GAGVSQSPSNKVTEKGKDVELRCDPISGHTALYWYRQSLGQGLEFLIYFQGNSAPDKSGLPSDRFSAERTGGSVSTLTIQRTQQEDSAVYLCASSLYGNEQFFGPGTRLTVL.

The V gene is TRBV20-1, the J gene TRBJ2-1; D gene unclear. V shed 1 base and J shed 2 bases, with 18 bases lying between them. The germline gives CDR1 DFQATT, CDR2 SNEGSKA (reference sequence). The CDR3 is 17 residues long. The CDR3 region has the DNA TGCAGTGCTAGAGGTTTTTATCTGGGTATTACCTACAATGAGCAGTTCTTC. Amino acid sequence: CSARGFYLGITYNEQFF.

This clonotype was observed at least ten times. V usage is TRBV28 and J usage is TRBJ2-5; a weak D match, TRBD2 (5 bases). The CDR3 runs 12 residues. V was cut by 4 bases and J by 5 bases, with 8 bases left in between. CDR1 and CDR2 from the germline V gene are MDHEN and SYDVKM. The CDR3 is CASSSGSETQYF. The CDR3 nucleotides read TGTGCCAGCAGTTCGGGGTCGGAGACCCAGTACTTC.